These 2 T cell receptor beta chains were all obtained from the same sample, sequenced in a study of cytomegalovirus exposure and HLA in healthy donors (dated by TCRdb to the late 2010s). Library preparation employed the immunoSEQ multiplex PCR assay. The multiplex PCR relied on a mix of 60 forward primers for TCR Vbeta segments and 13 reverse primers for TCR Jbeta segments. Entries here come from immuneACCESS through TCRdb and include only in-frame sequences with V and J called. Some clones fail to appear in such tables; in the studies checked, an unresolved V gene covers under half of the shortfall, and the cause of the remainder is unknown. This sample has 150,000 to 200,000 clones in its table, and about 72% of those were observed once. More than 1.3% of the sample goes to the ten largest clones. Sequencing was done on a sample of PBMCs. The source is a male donor in good health and CMV-seronegative.

The V and J genes are TRBV6-1 and TRBJ2-1; 7 bases are shared with TRBD2. In germline, CDR1 is MNHNS, CDR2 SASEGT. Trimming cost V 3 bases and J 4 bases; bases outside gene matches: 3. This CDR3 is built from 14 residues. The CDR3 region has the DNA TGTGCCAGCAGTGAGGGAGCGGGATACAATGAGCAGTTCTTC. Translation gives CASSEGAGYNEQFF.

This rearrangement joins TRBV7-2 to TRBJ2-1; tentatively, D is TRBD2 (5 bases). The V gene's germline CDR1 is SGHTA and CDR2 FQGNSA. This CDR3 region has 15 residues. Trimming left V 2 bases short and J 7 bases short, with 15 bases between. This CDR3 is CASSLSFNLANEQFF. In nucleotides, the CDR3 is TGTGCCAGCAGCTTAAGTTTCAACTTAGCGAATGAGCAGTTCTTC.